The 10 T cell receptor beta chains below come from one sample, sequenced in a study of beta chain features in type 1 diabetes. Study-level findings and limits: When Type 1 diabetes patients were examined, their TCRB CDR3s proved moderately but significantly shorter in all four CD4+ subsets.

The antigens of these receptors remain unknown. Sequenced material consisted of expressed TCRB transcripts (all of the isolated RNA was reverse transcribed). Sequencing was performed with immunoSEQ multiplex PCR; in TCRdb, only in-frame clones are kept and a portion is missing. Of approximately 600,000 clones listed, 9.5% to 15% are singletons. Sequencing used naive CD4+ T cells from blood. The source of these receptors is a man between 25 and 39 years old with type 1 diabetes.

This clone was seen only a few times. The CDR3 DNA sequence: TGTGCCAGCAGTAGGGACAGGGCGAGCTCTGGAAACACCATATATTTT. Translated: CASSRDRASSGNTIYF. This rearrangement joins TRBV2 to TRBJ1-3; 9 nucleotides match TRBD1. V shed 5 bases, J shed 0 bases, and the junction held 5 bases outside the gene matches. The CDR3 covers 16 residues. Per the germline V gene, CDR1 is SNHLY and CDR2 is FYNNEI.

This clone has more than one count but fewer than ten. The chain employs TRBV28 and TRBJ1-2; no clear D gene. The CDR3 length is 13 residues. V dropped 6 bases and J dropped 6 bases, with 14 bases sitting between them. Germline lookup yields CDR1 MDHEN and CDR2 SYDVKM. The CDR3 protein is CASSEFDKDGYTF. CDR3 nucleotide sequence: TGTGCCAGCAGCGAGTTTGATAAGGATGGCTACACCTTC.

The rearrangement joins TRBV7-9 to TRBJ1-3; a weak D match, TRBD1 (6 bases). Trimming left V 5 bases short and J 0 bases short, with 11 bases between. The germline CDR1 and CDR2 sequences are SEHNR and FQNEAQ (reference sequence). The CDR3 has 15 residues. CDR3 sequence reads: CASSPDRLSGNTIYF. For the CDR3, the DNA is TGTGCCAGCAGCCCCGACAGGCTCTCTGGAAACACCATATATTTT.

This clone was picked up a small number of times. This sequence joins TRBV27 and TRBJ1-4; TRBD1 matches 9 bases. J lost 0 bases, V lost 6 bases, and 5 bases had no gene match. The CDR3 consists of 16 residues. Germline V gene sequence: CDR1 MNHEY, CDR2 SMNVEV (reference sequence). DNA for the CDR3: TGTGCCAGCAGACCGACAGGGGGTGCAACTAATGAAAAACTGTTTTTT. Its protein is CASRPTGGATNEKLFF.

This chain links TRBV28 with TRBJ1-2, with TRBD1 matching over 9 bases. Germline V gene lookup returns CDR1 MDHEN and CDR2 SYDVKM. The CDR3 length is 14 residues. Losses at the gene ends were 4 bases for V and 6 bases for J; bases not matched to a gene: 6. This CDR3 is CASSSGQGLNGYTF. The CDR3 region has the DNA TGTGCCAGCAGTTCTGGACAGGGGCTTAATGGCTACACCTTC.

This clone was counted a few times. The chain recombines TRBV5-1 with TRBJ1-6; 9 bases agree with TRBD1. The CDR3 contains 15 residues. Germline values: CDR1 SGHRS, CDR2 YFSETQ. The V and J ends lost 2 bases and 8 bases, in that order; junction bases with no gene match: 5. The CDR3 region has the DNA TGCGCCAGCAGCTTTGCGGGACAGGGCGATTCACCCCTCCACTTT. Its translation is CASSFAGQGDSPLHF.

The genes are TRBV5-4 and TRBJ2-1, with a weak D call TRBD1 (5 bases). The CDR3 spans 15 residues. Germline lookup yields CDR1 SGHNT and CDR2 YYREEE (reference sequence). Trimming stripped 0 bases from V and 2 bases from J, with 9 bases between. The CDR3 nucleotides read TGTGCCAGCAGCTTGGGACAGAATCCCTACAATGAGCAGTTCTTC. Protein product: CASSLGQNPYNEQFF.

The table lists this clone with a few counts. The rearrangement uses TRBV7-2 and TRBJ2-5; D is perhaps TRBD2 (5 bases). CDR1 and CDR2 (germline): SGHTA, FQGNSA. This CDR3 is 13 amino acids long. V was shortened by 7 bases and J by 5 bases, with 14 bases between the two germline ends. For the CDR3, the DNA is TGTGCCAGCAACCACCTTAGCGAGGAGACCCAGTACTTC. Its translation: CASNHLSEETQYF. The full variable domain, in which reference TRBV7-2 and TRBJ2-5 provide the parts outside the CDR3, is GAGVSQSPSNKVTEKGKDVELRCDPISGHTALYWYRQSLGQGLEFLIYFQGNSAPDKSGLPSDRFSAERTGGSVSTLTIQRTQQEDSAVYLCASNHLSEETQYFGPGTRLLVL.

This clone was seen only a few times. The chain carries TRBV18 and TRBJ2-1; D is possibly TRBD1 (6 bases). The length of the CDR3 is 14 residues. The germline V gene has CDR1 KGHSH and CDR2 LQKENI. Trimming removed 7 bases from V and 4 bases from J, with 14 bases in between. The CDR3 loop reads CASCLQGGYNEQFF. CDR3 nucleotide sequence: TGTGCCAGCTGCCTTCAAGGGGGATACAATGAGCAGTTCTTC.

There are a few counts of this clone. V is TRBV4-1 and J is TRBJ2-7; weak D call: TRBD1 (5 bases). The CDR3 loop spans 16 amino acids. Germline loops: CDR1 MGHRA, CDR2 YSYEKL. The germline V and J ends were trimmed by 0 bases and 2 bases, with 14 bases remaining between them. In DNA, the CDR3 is TGCGCCAGCAGCCAAGATCAGGGTACAGGCGCCTACGAGCAGTACTTC. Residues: CASSQDQGTGAYEQYF.